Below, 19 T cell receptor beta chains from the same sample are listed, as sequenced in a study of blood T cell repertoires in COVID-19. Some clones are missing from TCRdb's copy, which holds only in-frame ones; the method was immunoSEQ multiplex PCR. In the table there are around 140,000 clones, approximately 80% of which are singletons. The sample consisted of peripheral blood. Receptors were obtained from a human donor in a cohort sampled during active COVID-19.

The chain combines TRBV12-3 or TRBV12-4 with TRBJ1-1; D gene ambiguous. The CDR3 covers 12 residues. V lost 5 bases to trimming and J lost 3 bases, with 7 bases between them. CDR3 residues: CASSPQYTEAFF. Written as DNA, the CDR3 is TGTGCCAGCAGTCCCCAGTACACTGAAGCTTTCTTT.

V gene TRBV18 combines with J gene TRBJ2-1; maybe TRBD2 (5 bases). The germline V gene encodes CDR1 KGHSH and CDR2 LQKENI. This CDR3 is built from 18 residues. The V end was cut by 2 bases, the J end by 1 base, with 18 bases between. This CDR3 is CASSPTTTAGGSYNEQFF. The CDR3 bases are TGTGCCAGCTCACCAACTACTACTGCGGGTGGGTCCTACAATGAGCAGTTCTTC.

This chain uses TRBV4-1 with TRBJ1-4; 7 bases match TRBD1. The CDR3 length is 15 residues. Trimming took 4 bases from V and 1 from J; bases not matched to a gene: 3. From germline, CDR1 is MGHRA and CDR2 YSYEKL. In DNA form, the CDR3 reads TGCGCCAGCAGCCCCCCAGGGGGAACTAATGAAAAACTGTTTTTT. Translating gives CASSPPGGTNEKLFF.

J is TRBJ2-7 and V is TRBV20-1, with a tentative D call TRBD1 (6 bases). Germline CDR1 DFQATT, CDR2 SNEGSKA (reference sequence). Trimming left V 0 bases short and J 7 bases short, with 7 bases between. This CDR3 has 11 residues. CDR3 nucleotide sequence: TGCAGTGCTAGAGATCAGGGGGAGCAGTACTTC. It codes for CSARDQGEQYF.

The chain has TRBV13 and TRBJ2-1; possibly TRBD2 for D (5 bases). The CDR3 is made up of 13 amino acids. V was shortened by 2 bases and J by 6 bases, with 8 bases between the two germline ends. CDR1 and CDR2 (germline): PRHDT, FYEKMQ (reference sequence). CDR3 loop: CASSLRRGNEQFF. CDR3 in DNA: TGTGCCAGCAGCTTACGCCGGGGCAATGAGCAGTTCTTC.

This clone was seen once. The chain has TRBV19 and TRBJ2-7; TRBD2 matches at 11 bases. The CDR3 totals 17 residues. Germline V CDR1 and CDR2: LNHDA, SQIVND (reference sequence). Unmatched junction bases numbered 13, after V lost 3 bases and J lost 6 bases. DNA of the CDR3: TGTGCCAGTAGTATGCCGCTAGCGGGAGGAAAGGGTGGCGAGCAGTACTTC. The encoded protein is CASSMPLAGGKGGEQYF.

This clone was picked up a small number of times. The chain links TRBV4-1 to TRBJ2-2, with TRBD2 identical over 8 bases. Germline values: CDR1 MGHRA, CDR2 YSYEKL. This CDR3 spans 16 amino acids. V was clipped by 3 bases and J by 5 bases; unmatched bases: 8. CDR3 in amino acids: CASSHPEAGVTGELFF. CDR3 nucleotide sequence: TGCGCCAGCAGCCATCCCGAAGCGGGAGTAACCGGGGAGCTGTTTTTT.

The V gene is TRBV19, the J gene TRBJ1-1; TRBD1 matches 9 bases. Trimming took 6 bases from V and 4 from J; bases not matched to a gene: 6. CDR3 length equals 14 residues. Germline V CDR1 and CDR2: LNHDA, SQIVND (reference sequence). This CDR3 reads CASSHRQGGTEAFF. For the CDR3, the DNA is TGTGCCAGTAGCCATAGACAGGGGGGCACTGAAGCTTTCTTT. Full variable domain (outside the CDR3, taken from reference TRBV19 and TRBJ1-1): DGGITQSPKYLFRKEGQNVTLSCEQNLNHDAMYWYRQDPGQGLRLIYYSQIVNDFQKGDIAEGYSVSREKKESFPLTVTSAQKNPTAFYLCASSHRQGGTEAFFGQGTRLTVV.

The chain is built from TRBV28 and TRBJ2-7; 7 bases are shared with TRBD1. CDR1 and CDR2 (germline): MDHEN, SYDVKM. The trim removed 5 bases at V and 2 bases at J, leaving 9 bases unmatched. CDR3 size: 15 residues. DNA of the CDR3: TGTGCCAGCAGTAGCAGACAGGGTCCGGCCTACGAGCAGTACTTC. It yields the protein CASSSRQGPAYEQYF.

The DNA of the CDR3 is TGTGCCAGCACCGTGGACAGCTATGACCGGGAGCTGTTTTTT. It encodes CASTVDSYDRELFF. The genes are TRBV6-5 and TRBJ2-2, with D maybe TRBD1 (6 bases). Germline V CDR1 and CDR2: MNHEY, SVGAGI. The V end lost 7 bases, the J end lost 9 bases, and 18 bases lay between the germline ends. The CDR3 length is 14 residues.

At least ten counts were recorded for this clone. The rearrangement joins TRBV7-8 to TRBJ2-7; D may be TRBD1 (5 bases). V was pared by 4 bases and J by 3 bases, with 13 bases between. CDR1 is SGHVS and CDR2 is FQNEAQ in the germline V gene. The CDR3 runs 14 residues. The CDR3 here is CASSSGREYYEQYF. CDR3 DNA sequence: TGTGCCAGCAGCTCCGGCAGGGAATACTACGAGCAGTACTTC. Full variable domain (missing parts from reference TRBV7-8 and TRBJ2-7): GAGVSQSPRYKVAKRGQDVALRCDPISGHVSLFWYQQALGQGPEFLTYFQNEAQLDKSGLPSDRFFAERPEGSVSTLKIQRTQQEDSAVYLCASSSGREYYEQYFGPGTRLTVT.

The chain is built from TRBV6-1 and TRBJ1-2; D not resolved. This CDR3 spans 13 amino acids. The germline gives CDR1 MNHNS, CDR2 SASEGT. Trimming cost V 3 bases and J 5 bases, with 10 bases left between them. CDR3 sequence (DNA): TGTGCCAGCAGTGAGGGCCTCAATTATGGCTACACCTTC. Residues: CASSEGLNYGYTF.

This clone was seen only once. As DNA, the CDR3 is TGCGCCAGCAGCCAAGATCCCGAGACTGAAGCTTTCTTT. It translates to CASSQDPETEAFF. V usage is TRBV4-1 and J usage is TRBJ1-1; D unresolved. V was pared by 0 bases and J by 5 bases, with 7 bases between. Per the germline V gene, CDR1 is MGHRA and CDR2 is YSYEKL. The CDR3 length is 13 residues.

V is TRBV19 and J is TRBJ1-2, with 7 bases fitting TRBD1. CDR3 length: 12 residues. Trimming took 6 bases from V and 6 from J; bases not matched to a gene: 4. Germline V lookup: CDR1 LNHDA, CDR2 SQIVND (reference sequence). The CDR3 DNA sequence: TGTGCCAGTAGGAGACAGGGCCATGGCTACACCTTC. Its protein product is CASRRQGHGYTF.

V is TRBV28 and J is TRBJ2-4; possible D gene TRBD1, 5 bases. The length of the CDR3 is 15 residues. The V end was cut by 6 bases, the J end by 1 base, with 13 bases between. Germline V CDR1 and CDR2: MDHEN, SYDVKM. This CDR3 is CASRPPGLAKNIQYF. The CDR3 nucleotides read TGTGCCAGCAGGCCCCCAGGGCTGGCCAAAAACATTCAGTACTTC.

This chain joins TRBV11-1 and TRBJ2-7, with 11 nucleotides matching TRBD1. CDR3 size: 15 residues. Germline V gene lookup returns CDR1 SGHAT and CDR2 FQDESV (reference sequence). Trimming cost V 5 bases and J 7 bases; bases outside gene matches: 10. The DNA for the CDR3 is TGTGCCAGCAGCAAAGGCGGACAGGGGGCGCTTGAGCAGTACTTC. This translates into CASSKGGQGALEQYF.

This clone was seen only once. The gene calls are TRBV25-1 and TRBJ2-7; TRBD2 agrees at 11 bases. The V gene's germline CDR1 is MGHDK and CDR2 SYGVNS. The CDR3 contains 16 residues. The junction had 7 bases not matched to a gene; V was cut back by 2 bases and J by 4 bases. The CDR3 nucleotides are TGTGCCAGCAGTGAAAAATCACTAGCGGGAGAGTACGAGCAGTACTTC. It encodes CASSEKSLAGEYEQYF.

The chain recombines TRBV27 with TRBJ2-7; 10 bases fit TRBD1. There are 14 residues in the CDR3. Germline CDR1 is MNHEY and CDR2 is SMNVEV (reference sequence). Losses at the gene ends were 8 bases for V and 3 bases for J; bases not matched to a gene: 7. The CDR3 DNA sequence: TGTGCCAGCGCCCGGACAGGGGGATTCTACGAGCAGTACTTC. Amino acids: CASARTGGFYEQYF.

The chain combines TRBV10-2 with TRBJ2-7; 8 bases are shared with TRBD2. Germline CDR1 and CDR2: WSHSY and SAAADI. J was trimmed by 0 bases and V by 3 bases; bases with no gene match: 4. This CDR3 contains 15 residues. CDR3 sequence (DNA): TGCGCCAGCAGTGACACCGGGACTAGCTCCTACGAGCAGTACTTC. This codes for CASSDTGTSSYEQYF.